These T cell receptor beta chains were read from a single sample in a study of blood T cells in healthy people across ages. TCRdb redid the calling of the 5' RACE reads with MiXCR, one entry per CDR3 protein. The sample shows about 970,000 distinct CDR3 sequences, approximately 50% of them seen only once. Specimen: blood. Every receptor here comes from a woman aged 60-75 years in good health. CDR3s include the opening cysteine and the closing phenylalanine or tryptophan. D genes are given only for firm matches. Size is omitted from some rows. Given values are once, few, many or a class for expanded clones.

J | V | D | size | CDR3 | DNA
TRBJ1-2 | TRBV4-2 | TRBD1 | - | CASSQEQGAGGYTF | TGTGCCAGCAGCCAAGAACAGGGGGCTGGTGGCTACACCTTC
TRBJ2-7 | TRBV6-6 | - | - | CARGPYWGPYEQYF | TGTGCCAGGGGCCCCTATTGGGGACCCTACGAGCAGTACTTC
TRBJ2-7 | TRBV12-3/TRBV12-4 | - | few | CASSSGPAPLEQYF | TGTGCCAGCAGTTCGGGCCCTGCCCCTCTCGAGCAGTACTTC
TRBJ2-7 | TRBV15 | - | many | CATSSGVLPGQYEQYF | TGTGCCACCAGCAGCGGCGTACTCCCGGGCCAATACGAGCAGTACTTC
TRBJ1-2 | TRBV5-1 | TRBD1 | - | CASSLRTGEGGYTF | TGCGCCAGCAGCTTGCGGACAGGAGAGGGCGGCTACACCTTC
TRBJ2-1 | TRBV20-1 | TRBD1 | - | CSASRGQVYNEQFF | TGCAGTGCTAGTCGGGGACAGGTGTACAATGAGCAGTTCTTC
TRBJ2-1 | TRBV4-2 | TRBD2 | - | CASSQLGHVGGGSYNEQFF | TGTGCCAGCAGCCAACTAGGACATGTTGGCGGGGGCTCCTACAATGAGCAGTTCTTC
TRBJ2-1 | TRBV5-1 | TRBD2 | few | CASSRLASSSYNEQFF | TGCGCCAGCAGCCGACTAGCGTCAAGCTCCTACAATGAGCAGTTCTTC
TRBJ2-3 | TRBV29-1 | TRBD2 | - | CSGGSSGRTDTQYF | TGCAGCGGGGGGAGTAGCGGGAGAACAGATACGCAGTATTTT
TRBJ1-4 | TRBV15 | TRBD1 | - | CATSRQNRDSSRKLFF | TGTGCCACCAGCAGGCAGAACCGGGACAGCTCCAGGAAACTGTTTTTT
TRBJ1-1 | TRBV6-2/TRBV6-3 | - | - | CAGSWGGTEAFF | TGTGCCGGATCCTGGGGGGGGACTGAAGCTTTCTTT
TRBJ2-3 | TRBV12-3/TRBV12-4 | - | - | CASNLGRVGTDTQYF | TGTGCCAGCAACCTGGGAAGAGTGGGAACAGATACGCAGTATTTT
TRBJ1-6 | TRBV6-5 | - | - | CASSRIPQGRIVPLHF | TGTGCCAGCAGCCGAATCCCACAGGGTCGAATTGTACCCCTCCACTTT
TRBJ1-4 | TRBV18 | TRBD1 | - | CASSPSGQYEKLFF | TGTGCCAGCTCCCCATCGGGACAGTACGAAAAACTGTTTTTT
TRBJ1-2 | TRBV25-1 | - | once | CASSVPPARIYGYTF | TGTGCCAGCAGTGTTCCTCCAGCGAGGATCTATGGCTACACCTTC
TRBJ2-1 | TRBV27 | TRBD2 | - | CASSFLRLAGMDEQFF | TGTGCCAGCAGTTTCCTCAGACTAGCGGGTATGGATGAGCAGTTCTTC
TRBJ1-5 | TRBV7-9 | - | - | CASSGQISQPQHF | TGTGCCAGCAGCGGACAGATAAGTCAGCCCCAGCATTTT
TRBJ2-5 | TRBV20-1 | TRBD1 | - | CSLPTWNRGNTETQYF | TGCAGTTTGCCGACGTGGAACAGGGGGAATACAGAGACCCAGTACTTC
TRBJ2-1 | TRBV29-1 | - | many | CSVGHDNEQFF | TGCAGCGTGGGACACGACAATGAGCAGTTCTTC
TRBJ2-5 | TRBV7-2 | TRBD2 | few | CASSLVAGGPQETQYF | TGTGCCAGCAGCTTAGTGGCGGGAGGGCCTCAAGAGACCCAGTACTTC
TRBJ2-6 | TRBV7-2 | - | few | CASSLGLGNVLTF | TGTGCCAGCAGCTTAGGATTGGGCAACGTCCTGACTTTC
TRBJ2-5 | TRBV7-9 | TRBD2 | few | CASSWGAEHGLAGVEETQYF | TGTGCCAGCAGCTGGGGAGCGGAACATGGACTAGCGGGAGTGGAAGAGACCCAGTACTTC
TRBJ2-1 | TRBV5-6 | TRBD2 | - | CASSILAGINNEQFF | TGTGCCAGCAGCATACTAGCGGGAATTAACAATGAGCAGTTCTTC
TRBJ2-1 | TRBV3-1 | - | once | CASSQDTISNNEQFF | TGTGCCAGCAGCCAAGATACCATCTCGAACAATGAGCAGTTCTTC
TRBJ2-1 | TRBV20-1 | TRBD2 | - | CSASDGGWASYNEQFF | TGCAGTGCTAGCGACGGGGGGTGGGCCTCCTACAATGAGCAGTTCTTC
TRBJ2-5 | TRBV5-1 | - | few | CASSLPAETQYF | TGCGCCAGCAGCTTGCCTGCGGAGACCCAGTACTTC
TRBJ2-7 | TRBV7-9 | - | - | CASSLASGGISSYEQYF | TGTGCCAGCAGCTTAGCTTCTGGCGGGATAAGCTCCTACGAGCAGTACTTC
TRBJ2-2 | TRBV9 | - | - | CASSPNPAGQYTGELFF | TGTGCCAGCAGCCCTAACCCAGCGGGACAATACACCGGGGAGCTGTTTTTT
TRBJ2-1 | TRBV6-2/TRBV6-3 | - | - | CASMDRTYNEQFF | TGTGCCAGCATGGACCGTACCTACAATGAGCAGTTCTTC
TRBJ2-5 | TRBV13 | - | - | CASRRLLGTQYF | TGTGCCAGCAGGCGGCTCCTCGGGACCCAGTACTTC
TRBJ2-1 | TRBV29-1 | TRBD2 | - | CNGRGTRSYNEQFF | TGCAACGGGAGGGGGACCCGATCCTACAATGAGCAGTTCTTC
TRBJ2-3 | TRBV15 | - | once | CATSGFKGPGDTQYF | TGTGCCACCAGCGGCTTCAAGGGGCCGGGGGATACGCAGTATTTT
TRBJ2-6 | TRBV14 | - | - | CASSQVQGPWGANVLTF | TGTGCCAGCAGCCAAGTGCAGGGTCCGTGGGGGGCCAACGTCCTGACTTTC
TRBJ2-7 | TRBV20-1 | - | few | CSARDPRTVRSYEQYF | TGCAGTGCTAGAGATCCACGGACAGTGCGCTCCTACGAGCAGTACTTC
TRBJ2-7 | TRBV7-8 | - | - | CASSGQIYNEQYF | TGTGCCAGCAGTGGACAGATATACAATGAGCAGTACTTC
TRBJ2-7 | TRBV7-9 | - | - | CASSGRAAQEIQYF | TGTGCCAGCAGCGGTCGGGCAGCACAAGAGATCCAGTACTTC
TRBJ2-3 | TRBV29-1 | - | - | CSVESGDTQYF | TGCAGCGTTGAGTCTGGAGATACGCAGTATTTT
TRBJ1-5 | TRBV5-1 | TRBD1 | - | CASSWTGSGNQPQHF | TGCGCCAGCAGCTGGACAGGGTCCGGCAATCAGCCCCAGCATTTT
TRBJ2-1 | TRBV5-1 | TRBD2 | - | CASSLLAGHRYNEQFF | TGCGCCAGCAGCTTACTAGCGGGACACAGGTACAATGAGCAGTTCTTC
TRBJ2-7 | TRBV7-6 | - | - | CASSLGGNREQYF | TGTGCCAGCAGCCTGGGGGGTAATCGGGAGCAGTACTTC
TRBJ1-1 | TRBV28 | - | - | CASSFRYNPEAFF | TGTGCCAGCAGTTTCCGATATAACCCTGAAGCTTTCTTT
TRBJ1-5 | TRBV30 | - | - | CAWSSEGNQPQHF | TGTGCCTGGAGTTCCGAGGGGAATCAGCCCCAGCATTTT